This T cell receptor (beta chain) was recovered during a study of T cell responses to AZD1222 COVID-19 vaccine. For this clone: Its antigen is as yet unknown.

Study conclusions and caveats: Repertoires in all cases were sampled only once the peak T cell response had passed. The breadth and depth of Spike-specific TCRs increased once two AZD1222 doses had been given. At study baseline, merely over 5 AZD1222 recipients were seropositive. Possibly, clonal diversity was underestimated; donors were largely white British and included more females.

Germline loops: CDR1 SGHVS, CDR2 FQNEAQ. The CDR3 length is 15 residues. Trimming took off 5 bases at V and 5 bases at J, with 15 bases between the two ends. TCRdb's copy holds only in-frame clones and misses some; the assay was immunoSEQ multiplex PCR. The table lists 95,000 to 130,000 clones, 92% of them singletons. This clonotype originated in an adult who received the AZD1222 COVID-19 vaccine. The rearrangement links TRBV7-8 to TRBJ1-4; D is possibly TRBD1 (6 bases). This sample comprised peripheral blood, obtained 28 days after the second AZD1222 dose. CDR3 in DNA: TGTGCCAGCAGCCCAGGCCGGGACAAGAATGAAAAACTGTTTTTT. Residues: CASSPGRDKNEKLFF.